This record covers a single TCR beta chain. What it binds is not known. These data originate in a study of T cells after yellow fever vaccination. CDR1 is LGHDT and CDR2 is YNNKEL in the germline V gene (reference sequence). The germline V and J ends were trimmed by 2 bases and 5 bases, with 6 bases remaining between them. CDR3 length equals 13 residues. TCRdb reanalysed the 5' RACE reads using MiXCR and keeps one entry per CDR3 protein. The sample includes 400,000 or so distinct CDR3 sequences, 18% seen only once; the top ten take 18%. Findings and caveats of the study: The secondary T-cell response peaked on day 5, not day 15, but was weaker. Clonotype sharing between CD4 and CD8 compartments was small. The study noted that FACS-sorted repertoires could contain abundant clonotypes contaminating from the bulk population.

The chain is built from TRBV3-1 and TRBJ1-4; D unresolved. The source material was PBMCs, sampled before the yellow fever booster vaccination. This receptor was taken from a man aged 18 to 30 who received the YFV17D yellow fever vaccine. CDR3 sequence reads: CASSQSRNEKLFF. In nucleotides, the CDR3 is TGTGCCAGCAGCCAATCAAGGAATGAAAAACTGTTTTTT.